This entry describes one T cell receptor beta chain. Germline V gene sequence: CDR1 SGDLS, CDR2 YYNGEE. Between the trimmed V and J ends, which lost 0 bases and 3 bases, there was a span of 13 bases. The CDR3 extends over 15 amino acids. This sample was included in a study of OX40 agonist ivuxolimab in advanced cancers. Study context: Hepatocellular carcinoma, melanoma, renal cell or head and neck cancer was diagnosed in the dose-escalation patients. Three individuals attained partial responses, comprising one hepatocellular carcinoma case and two cutaneous melanoma cases.

TCRdb keeps only in-frame clones here, not all; method: immunoSEQ multiplex PCR. This sample yields approximately 90,000 clones, of which around 90% are seen a single time; 1.6% belongs to the top ten. The rearrangement joins TRBV9 to TRBJ2-7; TRBD2 might be the D (6 bases). This specimen consisted of CD4+ or CD8+ T cells sorted from blood, obtained in a trial of the OX40 agonist ivuxolimab. This TCR derives from an adult with an advanced solid tumor such as melanoma, head and neck, liver or kidney cancer. CDR3 DNA: TGTGCCAGCAGCGTAGGAGGGACGGGGGACTACGAGCAGTACTTC. Translated, it gives CASSVGGTGDYEQYF.